The next 18 T cell receptor beta chains were all read from a single sample in a study of blood T cells in healthy people across ages. Primed by a sample-barcoded 5' primer and a J-beta primer mix, a second PCR proceeded for 7 to 11 cycles. A single record per CDR3 protein comes from TCRdb applying MiXCR to the 5' RACE reads. The sample has around 870,000 distinct CDR3 sequences; more than 25% are singletons. The source material was blood. The receptor set was obtained from a woman of 80 years or more in good health.

The J gene is TRBJ1-5, the V gene TRBV12-3 or TRBV12-4; 9 bases map to TRBD1. This CDR3 comprises 16 residues. Losses at the gene ends were 4 bases for V and 5 bases for J; bases not matched to a gene: 9. The chain's CDR3 is CASSYAGTGRHQPQHF. The CDR3 bases are TGTGCCAGCAGTTACGCCGGGACAGGGAGGCATCAGCCCCAGCATTTT.

Many counts were recorded for this clonotype. The chain links TRBV5-1 to TRBJ1-2, with TRBD1 matching over 10 bases. V gave up 3 bases and J gave up 7 bases; unmatched junction bases: 9. The CDR3 totals 15 residues. Germline values: CDR1 SGHRS, CDR2 YFSETQ. CDR3 amino acids: CASSSAGTGAAGYTF. The CDR3 DNA follows: TGCGCCAGCAGCTCCGCCGGGACAGGGGCAGCTGGCTACACCTTC.

The chain carries TRBV5-5 and TRBJ1-5, with D perhaps matching TRBD1 (6 bases). Looked up from germline, CDR1 is SGHKS and CDR2 is YYEKEE (reference sequence). The ends were cut back, 3 bases at V and 7 bases at J, with 23 bases in the middle. This CDR3 has 17 residues. CDR3 sequence reads: CASSSFSGGAGNQPQHF. In nucleotides, the CDR3 is TGTGCCAGCAGCTCCTTTTCGGGGGGCGCCGGGAACCAGCCCCAGCATTTT.

This clonotype was counted at least ten times. The V call is TRBV7-2, the J call TRBJ2-3, with D hard to call. Deletions cut 2 bases from V and 0 bases from J, with 6 bases between. The CDR3 spans 14 residues. Germline CDR1 SGHTA, CDR2 FQGNSA. In DNA, the CDR3 is TGTGCCAGCAGCTTAATTTCGAGCACAGATACGCAGTATTTT. Protein sequence: CASSLISSTDTQYF.

Ten or more counts support this clonotype. The chain recombines TRBV7-2 with TRBJ2-1; TRBD2 matches 7 bases. In germline, CDR1 is SGHTA, CDR2 FQGNSA. V gave up 2 bases and J gave up 5 bases; unmatched junction bases: 9. This CDR3 region has 16 residues. CDR3 residues: CASSLRAGEPHNEQFF. Here the CDR3 DNA reads TGTGCCAGCAGCTTACGCGCGGGGGAACCCCACAATGAGCAGTTCTTC.

For this clonotype: A much more abundant neighbour one base away suggests this may be a read error. The chain joins TRBV5-5 to TRBJ2-1; the D is unclear. The length of the CDR3 is 15 residues. Trimming removed 9 bases from V and 3 bases from J, with 19 bases in between. Germline CDR1 reads SGHKS; CDR2 reads YYEKEE (reference sequence). CDR3 region: CANTATLANYNEQFF. As DNA, the CDR3 is TGTGCCAACACCGCAACACTGGCTAACTACAATGAGCAGTTCTTC.

This clonotype was picked up many times. The genes are TRBV7-2 and TRBJ2-3; 8 nucleotides line up with TRBD2. The junction had 5 bases not matched to a gene; V was cut back by 10 bases and J by 2 bases. This CDR3 spans 13 amino acids. Germline values: CDR1 SGHTA, CDR2 FQGNSA. CDR3 region: CATGGGNTDTQYF. The DNA for the CDR3 is TGTGCCACAGGCGGGGGGAACACAGATACGCAGTATTTT.

The chain recombines TRBV4-1 with TRBJ1-6; D unresolved. The CDR3 extends over 16 amino acids. Trimming took off 0 bases at V and 5 bases at J, with 11 bases between the two ends. CDR1 MGHRA and CDR2 YSYEKL come from the germline V gene. The CDR3 DNA reads as TGCGCCAGCAGCCAAGATCGGCAAAGGGATAATTCACCCCTCCACTTT. This sequence encodes CASSQDRQRDNSPLHF.

As concerns this clonotype: The junction does not match germline at one end; this may be a read error. The V gene is TRBV12-3 or TRBV12-4, the J gene TRBJ1-2; the D gene is possibly TRBD1 (6 bases). The CDR3 extends over 16 amino acids. CDR3 coding DNA: TGTGCCAGCAGTGGGACAAGGAGGGAATCGCGGTATGGCTACATCTTC. Translating gives CASSGTRRESRYGYIF.

This clonotype appeared many times. The gene calls are TRBV6-5 and TRBJ1-5; tentatively, D is TRBD1 (5 bases). The V end lost 5 bases, the J end lost 7 bases, and 15 bases lay between the germline ends. The germline V gene has CDR1 MNHEY and CDR2 SVGAGI. The CDR3 is made up of 14 amino acids. The CDR3 protein is CASSRLGGGQPQHF. CDR3 in DNA: TGTGCCAGCAGTCGACTGGGGGGTGGACAGCCCCAGCATTTT.

This clonotype was seen many times. The chain joins TRBV20-1 to TRBJ2-1; 11 bases are a match to TRBD2. The CDR3 covers 17 residues. Germline V gene sequence: CDR1 DFQATT, CDR2 SNEGSKA (reference sequence). V lost 4 bases and J lost 0; bases outside the gene matches: 8. CDR3 bases: TGCAGTGCTATTACGGGACTAGCGGCGAGCTCCTACAATGAGCAGTTCTTC. This codes for CSAITGLAASSYNEQFF.

The rearrangement uses TRBV28 and TRBJ1-5; D call uncertain. Trimming pared 5 bases from V and 4 bases from J, leaving 3 bases between. From germline, CDR1 is MDHEN and CDR2 SYDVKM. The CDR3 loop spans 11 amino acids. CDR3 nucleotides: TGTGCCAGCAGTACGAATCAGCCCCAGCATTTT. Its protein product is CASSTNQPQHF.

This clonotype appeared a few times. V and J are TRBV20-1 and TRBJ1-6, with TRBD1 matching over 7 bases. The ends lost 5 bases at V and 7 bases at J; junction bases unmatched: 11. From germline, CDR1 is DFQATT and CDR2 SNEGSKA (reference sequence). The CDR3 spans 15 residues. The CDR3 bases are TGCAGTGCTGGCGCGTGGACAGGAGACAATTCACCCCTCCACTTT. Protein product: CSAGAWTGDNSPLHF.

About this clonotype itself: A much larger clone lies one base from this, so it may be a read error. This chain joins TRBV6-4 and TRBJ2-3, with a possible D match to TRBD2 (6 bases). Deletions cut 3 bases from V and 0 bases from J, with 13 bases between. This CDR3 contains 16 residues. From germline, CDR1 is MRHNA and CDR2 SNTAGT. CDR3 protein: CASSEKGGTSTDTQYF. In nucleotides, the CDR3 is TGTGCCAGCAGTGAAAAGGGCGGGACTAGCACAGATACGCAGTATTTT.

The chain couples TRBV7-9 to TRBJ2-3; TRBD2 aligns across 8 bases. The J segment lost 2 bases and the V segment lost 7 bases, leaving 8 bases of the junction unmatched. The germline CDR1 and CDR2 sequences are SEHNR and FQNEAQ (reference sequence). The CDR3 extends over 15 amino acids. The CDR3 bases are TGTGCCAGCACCCCGGCGGGGGGCAACACAGATACGCAGTATTTT. This codes for CASTPAGGNTDTQYF.

With respect to this clonotype: This CDR3 fails to terminate in the conserved phenylalanine or tryptophan, so it likely reflects a read error. This chain uses TRBV7-2 with TRBJ2-3, with 15 nucleotides matching TRBD2. V trimming: 5 bases; J trimming: 3 bases; junction bases outside the gene matches: 3. Germline-derived CDR1 and CDR2 are SGHTA and FQGNSA. The CDR3 is 16 amino acids. CDR3 sequence (DNA): TGTGCCAGCAGCCGGACTAGCGGGGGGGCAACAGATACGCAGTATTCT. This codes for CASSRTSGGATDTQYS.

Ten or more counts support this clonotype. This chain connects TRBV7-9 to TRBJ2-5, with D perhaps assigned TRBD1 or TRBD2 (5 bases each). CDR3 length: 15 residues. V dropped 5 bases and J dropped 2 bases, with 15 bases sitting between them. CDR1 SEHNR and CDR2 FQNEAQ come from the germline V gene (reference sequence). This chain's CDR3 is CASSRWVGGQETQYF. CDR3 nucleotide sequence: TGTGCCAGCAGCAGATGGGTTGGGGGACAAGAGACCCAGTACTTC.

The rearrangement joins TRBV7-2 to TRBJ1-6; D uncertain. The length of the CDR3 is 14 residues. Germline V gene data show CDR1 as SGHTA and CDR2 as FQGNSA. V gave up 2 bases and J gave up 10 bases, with 12 bases separating them. CDR3 sequence reads: CASSLLAIVSPLHF. The CDR3 DNA reads as TGTGCCAGCAGCTTATTGGCAATTGTCTCACCCCTCCACTTT.